A selection of T cell receptor beta chains follows, all from one sample in a study of glioma-infiltrating T cells after dendritic cell vaccination. The repertoire was sequenced with immunoSEQ multiplex PCR; TCRdb's copy has only in-frame clones and lacks some. The table records 80,000 to 95,000 clones, roughly 85% of them present only once. Sequenced here: blood, sampled after dendritic cell vaccination. These receptor sequences come from a human donor with glioblastoma. Each CDR3 is given without its conserved first and last residue.

TRBV5-6	TRBJ1-5	15	ASSPRTGGRGNQPQH
TRBV27	TRBJ2-7	16	ASSLSFLGTVASYEQY
TRBV9	TRBJ2-7	12	ASSVGQGNGEQY
TRBV14	TRBJ1-2	17	ASSQETGGKLAGDYGYT
TRBV9	TRBJ1-1	11	ASSSVGNPEAF
TRBV9	TRBJ2-2	13	ASSPGDSHTGELF
TRBV18	TRBJ2-7	13	ASSSPGQGAYEQY
TRBV2	TRBJ2-2	13	ASSGGQGIPGELF
TRBV27	TRBJ2-1	12	ASSYGTGGNEQF
TRBV7-9	TRBJ1-5	13	ASSLGETSNQPQH
TRBV25-1	TRBJ2-1	16	ASSEFFGGGASYNEQF
TRBV7-9	TRBJ2-7	11	ASSSTGVYEQY
TRBV9	TRBJ2-5	12	ASSPRTSLETQY
TRBV9	TRBJ2-7	13	ASSRQGTSSYEQY
TRBV5-1	TRBJ2-2	13	ASSPRTGSTGELF
TRBV6-5	TRBJ2-2	14	ASSYGGSFSSGELF
TRBV21-1	TRBJ1-4	14	ASSLSRLGLWEKLF
TRBV9	TRBJ2-7	12	ASRGVAGGYEQY
TRBV5-1	TRBJ2-5	13	ASVFQTGTGETQY
TRBV2	TRBJ2-5	10	ASRELRETQY
TRBV2	TRBJ1-4	11	AGGTGLNEKLF
TRBV9	TRBJ1-2	11	ASTPDTNYGYT
TRBV27	TRBJ2-1	12	ASTTSGRYNEQF
TRBV6-5	TRBJ2-7	9	ASSVRVEQY
TRBV15	TRBJ2-3	14	ATSRGSGKSTDTQY
TRBV27	TRBJ1-1	13	ASKSPGEGQGRTF
TRBV5-1	TRBJ2-1	12	ASSLGGRYHEQF
TRBV15	TRBJ1-4	15	ATSRGWDTGGAGKLF
TRBV27	TRBJ2-7	15	ASSLNRQGPPGYEQY
TRBV19	TRBJ1-3	14	ASSRWTVSSGNTIY
TRBV28	TRBJ1-5	13	ASSLLDGGNQPQH
TRBV28	TRBJ1-1	12	ASSLSGLNTEAF
TRBV7-9	TRBJ1-5	12	ASSLGQGYQPQH
TRBV7-3	TRBJ2-7	14	ASSLTRGQGFLEQY
TRBV5-4	TRBJ1-1	13	ASSPGRAITTEAF
TRBV7-3	TRBJ1-1	12	ASSLGQGRTEAF
TRBV19	TRBJ2-7	17	ASSIGGAGPLTSRYEQY
TRBV18	TRBJ1-2	12	ASSTGQGPYGYT
TRBV6-4	TRBJ1-3	13	ASSAQGAVGNTIY
TRBV7-6	TRBJ2-2	13	ASSFLGQGTGELF
TRBV9	TRBJ1-1	12	ASSVGHAGTEAF
TRBV5-6	TRBJ1-1	11	ASSLGTGDEAF
TRBV6-5	TRBJ2-7	13	ASSAGTGSSYEQY
TRBV9	TRBJ2-5	12	ASSVGLRQETQY
TRBV15	TRBJ2-1	14	ATSPVYLGANNEQF
TRBV7-9	TRBJ1-3	14	ASTSTWGDSGNTIY
TRBV7-2	TRBJ2-1	13	ASSWGRGGYNEQF
TRBV9	TRBJ1-1	11	ASSQSGGTEAF
TRBV7-7	TRBJ2-3	13	ASSLGGTSTDTQY
TRBV9	TRBJ2-7	12	ASSARDNTYEQY
TRBV11-2	TRBJ2-7	15	ASSLEIDRDYSYEQY
TRBV6-6	TRBJ2-7	13	ASSRLGQAYYEQY
TRBV6-6	TRBJ1-1	13	ASSFLGQRNTEAF
TRBV4-1	TRBJ2-7	13	ASSQARAGGYEQY
TRBV28	TRBJ1-2	11	ATRDSDLHGYT
TRBV9	TRBJ1-3	15	ASSEPLGAYSGNTIY
TRBV25-1	TRBJ1-5	12	ASSEIDSGQPQH
TRBV28	TRBJ2-7	11	ASIGQGGGEQY
TRBV7-6	TRBJ1-5	13	ASSLALGTDQPQH
TRBV19	TRBJ1-3	12	ASDSGDSGNTIY